This T cell receptor (beta chain) was recorded in a study of cytomegalovirus exposure and HLA in healthy donors. CDR1 is MNHEY, CDR2 SVGAGI, per germline. The CDR3 loop spans 11 amino acids. Trimming left V 8 bases short and J 1 base short, with 5 bases between. Primers: 60 Vbeta forward and 13 Jbeta reverse. Sequencing was performed with immunoSEQ multiplex PCR; in TCRdb, only in-frame clones are kept and a portion is missing. Of 150,000 to 200,000 clones in the sample, roughly 79% were seen once. This clonotype was obtained from a young woman in good health and CMV-seropositive. Sequencing was carried out using PBMCs. V and J are TRBV6-5 and TRBJ1-1; no firm D call. In nucleotides, the CDR3 is TGTGCCAGCGCAGGGAACACTGAAGCTTTCTTT. As protein: CASAGNTEAFF.